This T cell receptor beta chain was captured in a study of T cells in women clearing cervical HPV infection. Whole-study context: Controls were women whose single incident HPV16 infection cleared within 12 months without precancer or cancer. Study-wide results and caveats: Cases carried less TRBV6-7 than controls: about 0.1% versus 0.15%. Repertoire richness, not evenness, was significantly elevated in CIN3+ cases versus controls.

TCR beta CDR3 amplified by multiplex PCR from approximately 1,100 ng genomic DNA. This table comes from immunoSEQ multiplex PCR, and its TCRdb copy is limited to in-frame clones, with some not included. The ten most abundant clones cover about 23% of a sample with approximately 21,000 clones. This CDR3 comprises 17 residues. Trimming cost V 0 bases and J 3 bases, with 15 bases left between them. Turning to this clone: Its antigen is unknown. The read terminates 3 residues ahead of where the CDR3 ends, so the germline J gene completes it.

The chain joins TRBV23-1 to TRBJ2-4, with D tentatively TRBD2 (5 bases). TRBV23-1 is known as an ORF, though its function is uncertain. The clonotype comes from a woman between 18 and 75 years old with a cervical HPV16 infection that either progressed to CIN3+ or cleared (not recorded which). The sequenced material came from blood buffy coat. The CDR3 loop reads CASSQSSGNQVKNIQYF. The CDR3 DNA, read in part, is TGCGCCAGCAGTCAATCGAGCGGCAATCAGGTCAAAAACATT.